The 26 T cell receptor beta chains given below trace back to one sample, sequenced in a study of blood T cell repertoires in COVID-19. Clones were read by immunoSEQ multiplex PCR, and TCRdb kept only the in-frame ones, dropping some. The data hold over 70,000 clones, with 75% to 90% observed a single time. Specimen: peripheral blood. These receptors were taken from a woman of 80 years or more with acute or convalescent COVID-19.

The chain has TRBV2 and TRBJ2-7; TRBD2 matches at 7 bases. Germline-derived CDR1 and CDR2 are SNHLY and FYNNEI. J was trimmed by 6 bases and V by 6 bases; bases with no gene match: 5. The CDR3 is made up of 12 amino acids. The CDR3 nucleotides read TGTGCCAGCAGGCCTGGGACTACCGAGCAGTACTTC. This sequence encodes CASRPGTTEQYF.

The CDR3 is CASSSDRVEQYF. CDR3 DNA sequence: TGTGCCAGCAGCTCCGACAGGGTCGAGCAGTACTTC. The gene calls are TRBV5-4 and TRBJ2-7; 7 bases are shared with TRBD1. J gave up 6 bases and V 3 bases, and 3 bases lay outside the gene matches. Germline assignment: CDR1 SGHNT and CDR2 YYREEE (reference sequence). The CDR3 spans 12 residues.

The count of this clone is one. This chain connects TRBV3-1 (or the pseudogene TRBV3-2) to TRBJ1-4; 7 bases align to TRBD1. The CDR3 extends over 15 amino acids. Germline CDR1 reads LGHDT; CDR2 reads YNNKEL (reference sequence). J was trimmed by 5 bases and V by 1 base; bases with no gene match: 4. CDR3 DNA: TGTGCCAGCAGCCAAGGGGGACAGTCCAATGAAAAACTGTTTTTT. Translating it yields CASSQGGQSNEKLFF.

The chain recombines TRBV2 with TRBJ2-1, with D maybe TRBD1 (6 bases). This CDR3 region has 22 residues. Germline V gene data show CDR1 as SNHLY and CDR2 as FYNNEI. Trimming cost V 4 bases and J 0 bases, with 31 bases left between them. For the CDR3, the DNA is TGTGCCAGCAGTGGGTGGGATTCGTGGGTGACAGAGGGGACAAGCTCCTACAATGAGCAGTTCTTC. Encoded protein: CASSGWDSWVTEGTSSYNEQFF.

The chain employs TRBV12-2 and TRBJ2-1; the table's D call, TRBD2, was not checked against the DNA. TRBV12-2 is deemed a pseudogene. The CDR3 contains 17 residues. Written as DNA, the CDR3 is TGTGCAAGTCGCTTTGCGCGGGGGGTCATTTGGGGTAATGAGCAGTTCTTC. Protein sequence: CASRFARGVIWGNEQFF.

This clone was seen a handful of times. This chain uses TRBV5-1 with TRBJ2-6; a possible D gene is TRBD1 (6 bases). The CDR3 has 16 residues. Trimming cost V 3 bases and J 2 bases, with 12 bases left between them. CDR1 and CDR2 (germline): SGHRS, YFSETQ. The CDR3 DNA is TGCGCCAGCAGCTCAATAGACAGGCCTGGGGCCAACGTCCTGACTTTC. Translation gives CASSSIDRPGANVLTF.

The chain employs TRBV28 and TRBJ2-7; D unresolved. CDR3 size: 12 residues. Trimming pared 6 bases from V and 7 bases from J, leaving 13 bases between. Germline assignment: CDR1 MDHEN and CDR2 SYDVKM. CDR3: CASRTGSLEQYF. CDR3 nucleotide sequence: TGTGCCAGCAGAACCGGGTCCCTGGAGCAGTACTTC.

The CDR3 loop reads CASSPSRDGYTF. In DNA form, the CDR3 reads TGTGCCAGCTCACCATCCAGGGATGGCTACACCTTC. The gene calls are TRBV18 and TRBJ1-2, with a possible D match to TRBD1 (5 bases). The V end was cut by 2 bases, the J end by 6 bases, with 7 bases between. Looked up from germline, CDR1 is KGHSH and CDR2 is LQKENI. CDR3 length: 12 amino acids.

This clone showed up just a few times. The V gene is TRBV2, the J gene TRBJ1-5, with TRBD1 matching 8 bases. Trimming removed 4 bases from V and 2 bases from J; junction bases left unmatched: 7. The germline V gene encodes CDR1 SNHLY and CDR2 FYNNEI. This CDR3 has 16 residues. CDR3 residues: CASSGPGGGGNQPQHF. CDR3 sequence (DNA): TGTGCCAGCAGTGGACCAGGGGGCGGCGGCAATCAGCCCCAGCATTTT.

The rearrangement links TRBV6-5 to TRBJ2-5; D remains ambiguous. This CDR3 contains 13 residues. Trimming stripped 5 bases from V and 5 bases from J, with 12 bases between. The germline CDR1 and CDR2 sequences are MNHEY and SVGAGI. The CDR3 loop reads CASSPPERETQYF. CDR3 nucleotide sequence: TGTGCCAGCAGTCCCCCCGAACGGGAGACCCAGTACTTC.

The chain joins TRBV18 to TRBJ1-3; the match to TRBD1 covers 7 bases. The germline CDR1 and CDR2 sequences are KGHSH and LQKENI. The CDR3 consists of 15 residues. Trimming cost V 2 bases and J 7 bases; bases outside gene matches: 8. The CDR3 here is CASSPGQEIANTIYF. The DNA for the CDR3 is TGTGCCAGCTCACCAGGACAGGAAATAGCGAACACCATATATTTT.

This rearrangement joins TRBV18 to TRBJ2-1, with 8 bases fitting TRBD1. The CDR3 covers 15 residues. Germline values: CDR1 KGHSH, CDR2 LQKENI. Trimming at V came to 5 bases and at J to 3 bases, leaving 6 bases not matched to a gene. The CDR3 DNA is TGTGCCAGCTCATCGGACAGGGTAGGCTACAATGAGCAGTTCTTC. Translated, it gives CASSSDRVGYNEQFF.

This clone was observed a handful of times. The genes are TRBV4-2 and TRBJ2-5; TRBD2 aligns across 10 bases. The CDR3 spans 16 residues. CDR1 is LGHNA and CDR2 is YNFKEQ in the germline V gene. The trim removed 0 bases at V and 2 bases at J, leaving 3 bases unmatched. The chain's CDR3 is CASSQDLAGVQETQYF. The CDR3 DNA reads as TGTGCCAGCAGCCAAGATCTAGCGGGGGTTCAAGAGACCCAGTACTTC.

DNA for the CDR3: TGTGCCAGCAGCTTAAGTAGTCCCTGGTCTGGTCAGCCCCAGCATTTT. Amino acids: CASSLSSPWSGQPQHF. V usage is TRBV7-8 and J usage is TRBJ1-5; D is ambiguous. V dropped 2 bases and J dropped 6 bases, with 17 bases sitting between them. There are 16 residues in the CDR3. Per germline, CDR1 SGHVS and CDR2 FQNEAQ.

The CDR3 bases are TGTGCCAGCAGCCCGGTACAGAACAATCAGCCCCAGCATTTT. Its translation is CASSPVQNNQPQHF. The V and J genes are TRBV4-2 and TRBJ1-5; D remains ambiguous. There are 14 residues in the CDR3. Per the germline V gene, CDR1 is LGHNA and CDR2 is YNFKEQ. The V gene lost 4 bases and the J gene lost 3 bases, with 10 bases spanning the gap.

The V and J genes are TRBV7-9 and TRBJ2-1; 10 nucleotides line up with TRBD2. The CDR3 consists of 16 residues. Trimming cost V 3 bases and J 8 bases; bases outside gene matches: 10. Germline loops: CDR1 SEHNR, CDR2 FQNEAQ (reference sequence). The CDR3 bases are TGTGCCAGCAGCTTGGGGTCTAGCGGGAGTGTCTATGAGCAGTTCTTC. Its translation is CASSLGSSGSVYEQFF.

This chain joins TRBV7-2 and TRBJ2-7; possibly TRBD1 for D (5 bases). Trimming removed 5 bases at V and 3 bases at J, with 17 bases between. Germline CDR1 SGHTA, CDR2 FQGNSA. The CDR3 consists of 15 residues. CDR3 sequence reads: CASSPNPDTFYEQYF. The CDR3 DNA is TGTGCCAGCAGCCCGAATCCGGACACCTTCTACGAGCAGTACTTC.

The CDR3 sequence: CASSPWTSGREGVRYNEQFF. The DNA of the CDR3 is TGTGCCAGCAGCCCATGGACTAGCGGGAGGGAGGGTGTAAGGTACAATGAGCAGTTCTTC. The chain is built from TRBV3-1 (or the pseudogene TRBV3-2) and TRBJ2-1, with 15 bases matching TRBD2. V was clipped by 4 bases and J by 4 bases; unmatched bases: 14. CDR3 length: 20 residues. The germline gives CDR1 LGHDT, CDR2 YNNKEL (reference sequence).

The CDR3 nucleotides are TGCAGTGCTAGTATGCTAGCGGGAGGATACACAGATACGCAGTATTTT. This translates into CSASMLAGGYTDTQYF. The V gene is TRBV20-1, the J gene TRBJ2-3; 11 nucleotides match TRBD2. The CDR3 has 16 residues. The V gene's germline CDR1 is DFQATT and CDR2 SNEGSKA (reference sequence). Unmatched junction bases numbered 7, after V lost 3 bases and J lost 2 bases.

The chain recombines TRBV19 with TRBJ2-2, with D possibly matching TRBD2 (6 bases). Germline-derived CDR1 and CDR2 are LNHDA and SQIVND (reference sequence). Trimming took 3 bases from V and 2 from J, leaving 16 bases between them. The length of the CDR3 is 17 residues. The CDR3 coding sequence is TGTGCCAGTAGTATGGAAGCCGGGACTGGAAACACCGGGGAGCTGTTTTTT. It specifies CASSMEAGTGNTGELFF.

The chain carries TRBV18 and TRBJ2-1; TRBD2 agrees at 13 bases. Trimming took 3 bases from V and 9 from J; bases not matched to a gene: 8. The CDR3 contains 16 residues. Germline V gene data show CDR1 as KGHSH and CDR2 as LQKENI. CDR3 coding DNA: TGTGCCAGCTCACCGAAGACTAGCGGGAGGATCCCTGAGCAGTTCTTC. Translation: CASSPKTSGRIPEQFF.

This chain uses TRBV19 with TRBJ2-5, with a possible D match to TRBD2 (5 bases). CDR1 is LNHDA, CDR2 SQIVND, per germline (reference sequence). This CDR3 is built from 14 residues. Trimming shortened V by 4 bases and J by 1 base, and 10 bases separated the two germline ends. The CDR3 sequence is CASSTATTQETQYF. The CDR3 DNA follows: TGTGCCAGTAGTACTGCGACTACCCAAGAGACCCAGTACTTC.

The V call is TRBV25-1, the J call TRBJ1-6; tentative D call: TRBD1 (5 bases). CDR1 MGHDK and CDR2 SYGVNS come from the germline V gene. Trimming took off 4 bases at V and 3 bases at J, with 10 bases between the two ends. The CDR3 loop spans 15 amino acids. CDR3 DNA sequence: TGTGCCAGCAGTGCGCCCAGGGTCTATAATTCACCCCTCCACTTT. It yields the protein CASSAPRVYNSPLHF.

The rearrangement joins TRBV2 to TRBJ1-1, with unresolved D. The CDR3 is 13 residues long. CDR1 SNHLY and CDR2 FYNNEI come from the germline V gene. The ends were cut back, 6 bases at V and 1 base at J, with 9 bases in the middle. CDR3 DNA sequence: TGTGCCAGCAGCGAATGGAGGAACACTGAAGCTTTCTTT. It is translated as CASSEWRNTEAFF.

The chain has TRBV6-5 and TRBJ2-5; D possibly corresponds to TRBD2 (6 bases). CDR1 is MNHEY and CDR2 is SVGAGI in the germline V gene. The CDR3 has 16 residues. The V and J ends lost 4 bases and 5 bases respectively, with 20 bases between them. The CDR3 coding sequence is TGTGCCAGCAGTTCACCAGGGAGTTTACGGGGGGAGACCCAGTACTTC. It specifies CASSSPGSLRGETQYF.

This clone was seen just once. This sequence joins TRBV19 and TRBJ1-2; D call uncertain. The CDR3 runs to 12 residues. V was shortened by 5 bases and J by 4 bases, with 8 bases between the two germline ends. Germline-derived CDR1 and CDR2 are LNHDA and SQIVND (reference sequence). Here the CDR3 DNA reads TGTGCCAGTAGTCGCGCTTCCTATGGCTACACCTTC. Amino acids: CASSRASYGYTF.